Below, 25 T cell receptor beta chains from the same sample are listed, as sequenced in a study of beta chain features in type 1 diabetes. Overall study results and limits: Type 1 diabetes patients showed a moderate but significant shortening of TCRB CDR3s in all four CD4+ subsets.

The entirety of the isolated RNA underwent reverse transcription, so expressed TCRB transcripts were sequenced. Assay used: immunoSEQ multiplex PCR; TCRdb lists only in-frame clones, some missing. The profile shows 150,000 to 190,000 clones, about a tenth of them singletons. Their recognized antigens are unknown. Sequenced sample: central memory CD4+ T cells from blood. These receptors all stem from a man aged 30 to 45 with type 1 diabetes.

The chain uses TRBV14 and TRBJ2-6; D might be TRBD2 (6 bases). The CDR3 sequence is 19 residues long. Germline V lookup: CDR1 SGHDN, CDR2 FVKESK. V gave up 1 base and J gave up 3 bases, with 19 bases separating them. The CDR3 DNA is TGTGCCAGCAGCCAAGTCGTCGGTTTTGGAGGGTATGGGGCCAACGTCCTGACTTTC. Protein product: CASSQVVGFGGYGANVLTF. Using reference TRBV14 and TRBJ2-6 for the parts outside the CDR3, the full variable domain is EAGVTQFPSHSVIEKGQTVTLRCDPISGHDNLYWYRRVMGKEIKFLLHFVKESKQDESGMPNNRFLAERTGGTYSTLKVQPAELEDSGVYFCASSQVVGFGGYGANVLTFGAGSRLTVL.

This clone turned up a few times. The CDR3 DNA reads as TGTGCCAGCAGCTTAGAATCGTCTATTTCGGCGGCTTCGGAGACCCAGTACTTC. Encoded protein: CASSLESSISAASETQYF. V gene TRBV11-2 combines with J gene TRBJ2-5, with D hard to call. Germline CDR1 and CDR2: SGHAT and FQNNGV. CDR3 size: 18 residues. V was pared by 0 bases and J by 5 bases, with 22 bases between.

This clone was seen a few times. The chain is built from TRBV28 and TRBJ2-6; D possibly corresponds to TRBD2 (6 bases). The ends were cut back, 3 bases at V and 1 base at J, with 13 bases in the middle. CDR3 length equals 17 residues. CDR1 is MDHEN, CDR2 SYDVKM, per germline. The CDR3 here is CASSFGGVESGANVLTF. DNA of the CDR3: TGTGCCAGCAGTTTTGGAGGGGTAGAATCTGGGGCCAACGTCCTGACTTTC.

This clone was counted a few times. The CDR3 protein is CASSPAAIYEQYF. DNA of the CDR3: TGTGCCAGCAGCCCCGCGGCGATCTACGAGCAGTACTTC. The chain carries TRBV11-1 and TRBJ2-7; D gene unclear. The ends were cut back, 5 bases at V and 3 bases at J, with 11 bases in the middle. Germline V gene lookup returns CDR1 SGHAT and CDR2 FQDESV (reference sequence). This CDR3 has 13 residues.

The genes are TRBV18 and TRBJ1-1; 7 bases fit TRBD1. V trimming: 3 bases; J trimming: 2 bases; junction bases outside the gene matches: 9. This CDR3 spans 16 amino acids. Germline V gives CDR1 KGHSH, CDR2 LQKENI. The chain's CDR3 is CASSPPYTGANTEAFF. DNA for the CDR3: TGTGCCAGCTCACCTCCCTACACAGGGGCCAACACTGAAGCTTTCTTT.

In its sample, this clone was seen a few times. The chain is built from TRBV7-2 and TRBJ1-4; maybe TRBD1 (6 bases). This CDR3 region has 13 residues. Germline-derived CDR1 and CDR2 are SGHTA and FQGNSA. V shed 5 bases and J shed 8 bases, with 12 bases lying between them. The DNA of the CDR3 is TGTGCCAGCAGCGTAGACAGGCTAGAAAAACTGTTTTTT. Translating gives CASSVDRLEKLFF.

This clone was detected a few times. In DNA form, the CDR3 reads TGTGCCAGCAGCTTAGTAAGTAGCGGCTACAATGAGCAGTTCTTC. Translation: CASSLVSSGYNEQFF. The chain combines TRBV7-9 with TRBJ2-1; D is perhaps TRBD2 (6 bases). Looked up from germline, CDR1 is SEHNR and CDR2 is FQNEAQ (reference sequence). CDR3 length equals 15 residues. Trimming pared 1 base from V and 3 bases from J, leaving 10 bases between.

Concerning this clone: Mismatch with germline at one junction end may stem from a read error. The chain is built from TRBV7-7 and TRBJ2-5, with TRBD1 matching 7 bases. CDR1 and CDR2 from the germline V gene are SSHAT and FNYEAQ (reference sequence). CDR3 size: 13 residues. CDR3 in amino acids: CASSRQGTETQYF. The CDR3 DNA sequence: TGTGCTAGCAGCCGACAGGGAACGGAGACCCAGTACTTC.

About this clone: The same CDR3 also results from other DNA sequences found in this sample. The V and J genes are TRBV29-1 and TRBJ2-3, with D unresolved. Germline-derived CDR1 and CDR2 are SQVTM and ANQGSEA. The CDR3 runs 10 residues. V shed 7 bases and J shed 2 bases, with 4 bases lying between them. The CDR3 reads CSGDTDTQYF. The CDR3 DNA sequence: TGCAGCGGAGACACAGATACGCAGTATTTT.

This clone was counted a few times. This rearrangement joins TRBV11-2 to TRBJ2-3; D unresolved. Looked up from germline, CDR1 is SGHAT and CDR2 is FQNNGV. V lost 3 bases and J 3 bases, leaving 13 bases between the germline ends. The CDR3 consists of 15 residues. This CDR3 is CASSFQETRTDTQYF. CDR3 nucleotide sequence: TGTGCCAGCAGCTTTCAAGAGACGCGGACAGATACGCAGTATTTT.

The chain combines TRBV14 with TRBJ1-4, with TRBD1 matching 7 bases. The junction had 5 bases not matched to a gene; V was cut back by 0 bases and J by 4 bases. The CDR3 is made up of 16 amino acids. The germline V gene encodes CDR1 SGHDN and CDR2 FVKESK. The DNA for the CDR3 is TGTGCCAGCAGCCAAGATCCGGGGACAGTTAATGAAAAACTGTTTTTT. The encoded protein is CASSQDPGTVNEKLFF. Full variable domain (rest looked up from reference TRBV14 and TRBJ1-4): EAGVTQFPSHSVIEKGQTVTLRCDPISGHDNLYWYRRVMGKEIKFLLHFVKESKQDESGMPNNRFLAERTGGTYSTLKVQPAELEDSGVYFCASSQDPGTVNEKLFFGSGTQLSVL.

V is TRBV18 and J is TRBJ1-1; D gene ambiguous. CDR3 size: 12 residues. In germline, CDR1 is KGHSH, CDR2 LQKENI. Trimming cost V 5 bases and J 3 bases, with 7 bases left between them. Here the CDR3 DNA reads TGTGCCAGCTCAGAGAGAGACACTGAAGCTTTCTTT. Translating it yields CASSERDTEAFF.

This chain uses TRBV27 with TRBJ2-1; tentatively, D is TRBD1 (6 bases). Between the trimmed V and J ends, which lost 4 bases and 8 bases, there was a span of 12 bases. The CDR3 sequence is 13 residues long. Germline lookup yields CDR1 MNHEY and CDR2 SMNVEV (reference sequence). Here the CDR3 DNA reads TGTGCCAGCAGTTCGAACAGGGTGCATGAGCAGTTCTTC. Protein sequence: CASSSNRVHEQFF.

The chain links TRBV28 to TRBJ2-1; possibly TRBD1 for D (6 bases). CDR1 is MDHEN, CDR2 SYDVKM, per germline. Trimming removed 7 bases at V and 12 bases at J, with 13 bases between. The CDR3 loop spans 11 amino acids. CDR3 DNA sequence: TGTGCCAGCATCGGAACGACAGGGCAGTTCTTC. Amino acids: CASIGTTGQFF.

The CDR3 nucleotides are TGTGCCAGCATGAATCGCGGGAGTTACGAGCAGTACTTC. It yields the protein CASMNRGSYEQYF. This sequence joins TRBV13 and TRBJ2-7, with 7 bases matching TRBD2. Germline V gene lookup returns CDR1 PRHDT and CDR2 FYEKMQ (reference sequence). V was clipped by 7 bases and J by 4 bases; unmatched bases: 7. This CDR3 has 13 residues.

This clone came up a few times. This sequence joins TRBV7-2 and TRBJ2-7; a possible D gene is TRBD1 (6 bases). The germline V gene encodes CDR1 SGHTA and CDR2 FQGNSA. This CDR3 comprises 12 residues. V dropped 1 base and J dropped 10 bases, with 11 bases sitting between them. In nucleotides, the CDR3 is TGTGCCAGCAGCTTAGAGGGGGTGCTCCAGTACTTC. Protein: CASSLEGVLQYF.

The V gene is TRBV10-3, the J gene TRBJ1-2; TRBD1 aligns across 7 bases. The CDR3 length is 12 residues. Germline assignment: CDR1 ENHRY and CDR2 SYGVKD. V was clipped by 4 bases and J by 4 bases; unmatched bases: 0. The DNA for the CDR3 is TGTGCCATCAGTGGACAGGGCTATGGCTACACCTTC. Translating gives CAISGQGYGYTF.

The chain is built from TRBV7-9 and TRBJ2-7; 9 bases align to TRBD1. There are 14 residues in the CDR3. Trimming removed 1 base from V and 5 bases from J; junction bases left unmatched: 3. Germline CDR1 reads SEHNR; CDR2 reads FQNEAQ (reference sequence). The CDR3 DNA is TGTGCCAGCAGCTTAGACAGGGGGCGCGACGAGCAGTACTTC. This translates into CASSLDRGRDEQYF.

This clone has a count of ten or more. In DNA, the CDR3 is TGTGCCAGCAGCTTAGGGGCGGGGGCCTACGAGCAGTACTTC. It specifies CASSLGAGAYEQYF. The genes are TRBV7-6 and TRBJ2-7; the match to TRBD2 covers 7 bases. The CDR3 has 14 amino acids. J lost 2 bases, V lost 1 base, and 2 bases had no gene match. Germline loops: CDR1 SGHVS, CDR2 FNYEAQ.

This clone showed up just a few times. The DNA of the CDR3 is TGTGCCAGCAGCTTAGATGCTAGCGGGAGCGTAGAGTACTTC. Its translation is CASSLDASGSVEYF. The chain is built from TRBV7-9 and TRBJ2-5; 10 bases align to TRBD2. Losses at the gene ends were 1 base for V and 12 bases for J; bases not matched to a gene: 8. From germline, CDR1 is SEHNR and CDR2 FQNEAQ (reference sequence). CDR3 length equals 14 residues.

The chain carries TRBV7-8 and TRBJ2-2; 9 bases match TRBD1. V trimming: 4 bases; J trimming: 7 bases; junction bases outside the gene matches: 7. The germline CDR1 and CDR2 sequences are SGHVS and FQNEAQ. CDR3 length: 15 amino acids. Written as DNA, the CDR3 is TGTGCCAGCAGCTCGGTACAGGGGGCGGACGGGGAGCTGTTTTTT. Translation gives CASSSVQGADGELFF.

V is TRBV4-2 and J is TRBJ2-2; the D gene is possibly TRBD2 (6 bases). The CDR3 has 16 residues. The germline gives CDR1 LGHNA, CDR2 YNFKEQ. V was trimmed by 1 base and J by 3 bases, leaving 12 bases between them. CDR3 loop: CASSQATGRDTGELFF. CDR3 coding DNA: TGTGCCAGCAGCCAAGCTACCGGGAGAGACACCGGGGAGCTGTTTTTT.

The V call is TRBV28, the J call TRBJ2-7, with 8 bases matching TRBD1. The V gene's germline CDR1 is MDHEN and CDR2 SYDVKM. This CDR3 has 15 amino acids. J was trimmed by 2 bases and V by 7 bases; bases with no gene match: 10. CDR3 coding DNA: TGTGCCAGCACTTCGACCGGGACAGGCACCTACGAGCAGTACTTC. Amino acids: CASTSTGTGTYEQYF.

This chain connects TRBV2 to TRBJ2-2; 8 bases agree with TRBD1. V gave up 3 bases and J gave up 4 bases; unmatched junction bases: 10. The CDR3 spans 17 residues. The germline V gene encodes CDR1 SNHLY and CDR2 FYNNEI. The CDR3 loop reads CASSDDNRGIFTGELFF. The CDR3 DNA sequence: TGTGCCAGCAGTGATGATAACAGGGGGATCTTCACCGGGGAGCTGTTTTTT.

In this sample, this clone turned up many times. Other DNA sequences within the sample encode an identical CDR3. V is TRBV28 and J is TRBJ2-1; D is uncertain. The ends were cut back, 2 bases at V and 8 bases at J, with 7 bases in the middle. The CDR3 has 12 residues. Germline assignment: CDR1 MDHEN and CDR2 SYDVKM. The CDR3 nucleotides are TGTGCCAGCAGTTTAGTGGGCCATGAGCAGTTCTTC. Its translation is CASSLVGHEQFF.